This TCR beta chain is drawn from a study of T cell changes during pregnancy in multiple sclerosis. This clone turned up a few times. Sequencing used immunoSEQ multiplex PCR; TCRdb keeps in-frame clones, though not all of them. The sample lists approximately 80,000 clones, 90% to 95% seen once, with approximately 0.79% in the top ten. The sample here was peripheral blood, taken in the second trimester of pregnancy. The receptor's source is a female donor in good health, enrolled as a control in a pregnancy study.

The CDR3 region is CASSGRGSNQPQHF. The CDR3 DNA reads as TGTGCCAGTAGTGGGCGGGGGTCCAATCAGCCCCAGCATTTT. The chain recombines TRBV19 with TRBJ1-5; tentatively, D is TRBD1 (5 bases). Trimming took off 5 bases at V and 3 bases at J, with 11 bases between the two ends. CDR1 is LNHDA, CDR2 SQIVND, per germline (reference sequence). This CDR3 comprises 14 residues.